The TCR beta chain described here comes from a study of response to subunit inactivated influenza vaccine. TCRdb called the RT-PCR reads again in MiXCR, with one record for every CDR3 protein. Among 750,000 to 850,000 distinct CDR3 sequences listed, under 20% were seen once. Points from the study as a whole: The study's authors posited that every seasonal influenza vaccination enlists few new T cells.

As concerns this clonotype: Its matching antigen is unknown.

The CDR3 sequence is 13 residues long. Germline V gives CDR1 SGHTA, CDR2 FQGNSA. V was shortened by 4 bases and J by 5 bases, with 11 bases between the two germline ends. This TCR derives from a man aged 50-59 years who received an inactivated influenza vaccine. The chain recombines TRBV7-2 with TRBJ2-5; unclear D gene. The sample consisted of PBMCs from blood, taken roughly 5 days after vaccination. CDR3 loop: CASSSKVMETQYF. As DNA, the CDR3 is TGTGCCAGCAGCTCAAAAGTTATGGAGACCCAGTACTTC.